What follows are 27 T cell receptor beta chains derived from one specimen sequenced in a study of T cells expressing NK-cell markers. TCRdb re-called the 5' RACE reads and catalogs CDR3 proteins one per entry, DNA excluded. The sample table includes approximately 3,000 distinct CDR3 sequences. Input material: blood T cells: a sorted CD56 or NKG2C T cell subset, CD4+ or CD8+ T cells, or bulk PBMC T cells (not recorded which). Receptors originate from a man aged 18-69 years in good health.

The genes are TRBV2 and TRBJ2-3; TCRdb's D call of TRBD1 is untestable without DNA. Germline V CDR1 and CDR2: SNHLY, FYNNEI. The CDR3 loop spans 16 amino acids. The CDR3 region is CASSEAGGQGRDTQYF.

This clonotype is called medium-sized (0.01 to 0.1%) based on its frequency. The V gene is TRBV4-1, the J gene TRBJ1-1. The CDR3 consists of 16 residues. From germline, CDR1 is MGHRA and CDR2 YSYEKL. This CDR3 is CASSQDRTFLYVEAFF.

The gene calls are TRBV7-9 and TRBJ2-3; the TRBD1 assignment by TCRdb is unverifiable without DNA. CDR3 length: 15 residues. In germline, CDR1 is SEHNR, CDR2 FQNEAQ (reference sequence). The CDR3 region is CASSLRDREKNTQYF.

This chain joins TRBV20-1 and TRBJ2-7; TCRdb's D gene call, TRBD1, goes unchecked for lack of DNA. Germline CDR1 reads DFQATT; CDR2 reads SNEGSKA (reference sequence). The CDR3 extends over 14 amino acids. The CDR3 protein is CSARDGTVPYEQYF.

The chain employs TRBV29-1 and TRBJ1-2; TCRdb outputs TRBD1, but without DNA this stays unchecked. Germline CDR1 and CDR2: SQVTM and ANQGSEA. The CDR3 has 14 amino acids. The CDR3 loop is CSVAQGFGSYGYTF. Drawing the rest from reference TRBV29-1 and TRBJ1-2, the complete variable domain is SAVISQKPSRDICQRGTSLTIQCQVDSQVTMMFWYRQQPGQSLTLIATANQGSEATYESGFVIDKFPISRPNLTFSTLTVSNMSPEDSSIYLCSVAQGFGSYGYTFGSGTRLTVV.

The chain joins TRBV10-3 to TRBJ2-1; TCRdb's D gene call, TRBD1, goes unchecked for lack of DNA. Germline CDR1 reads ENHRY; CDR2 reads SYGVKD. CDR3 length equals 16 residues. The CDR3 loop is CAISESTGGMGNEQFF.

The V and J genes are TRBV3-1 and TRBJ2-1; the D call from TCRdb, TRBD2, cannot be confirmed without DNA. This CDR3 spans 16 amino acids. Per germline, CDR1 LGHDT and CDR2 YNNKEL (reference sequence). CDR3 sequence: CASSHRAGGRYNEQFF.

The V gene is TRBV4-3, the J gene TRBJ2-5; TCRdb's assignment of TRBD1 cannot be checked, as there is no DNA. Germline V CDR1 and CDR2: LGHNA, YSLEER. The CDR3 covers 13 residues. The CDR3 sequence is CASSQQPGETQYF.

This chain uses TRBV4-3 with TRBJ2-7; no DNA is available, so the TRBD1 call from TCRdb remains unchecked. This CDR3 has 14 residues. Germline V gene data show CDR1 as LGHNA and CDR2 as YSLEER. The CDR3: CASSQLTGGGEQYF.

The chain employs TRBV7-3 and TRBJ2-1; the TCRdb D gene call, TRBD2, has no DNA to confirm it. Germline values: CDR1 SGHTA, CDR2 FQGTGA. There are 18 residues in the CDR3. The CDR3 is CASSLRAGGGLSYNEQFF.

V usage is TRBV2 and J usage is TRBJ1-1. The length of the CDR3 is 13 residues. Germline values: CDR1 SNHLY, CDR2 FYNNEI. Here the CDR3 reads CASRELMNTEAFF.

This sequence joins TRBV7-2 and TRBJ2-5. Germline V lookup: CDR1 SGHTA, CDR2 FQGNSA. This CDR3 spans 14 amino acids. Here the CDR3 reads CASSLNPFQETQYF.

The chain couples TRBV5-6 to TRBJ2-3; the TRBD2 assignment by TCRdb is unverifiable without DNA. The CDR3 totals 16 residues. The V gene's germline CDR1 is SGHDT and CDR2 YYEEEE. The CDR3 here is CASSLLTTLYTDTQYF.

CDR3 loop: CASGGSAEVYEQYF. J is TRBJ2-7 and V is TRBV28; absent DNA, TCRdb's TRBD1 call cannot be checked. Germline-derived CDR1 and CDR2 are MDHEN and SYDVKM. This CDR3 contains 14 residues.

This chain uses TRBV5-4 with TRBJ2-7; TCRdb's assignment of TRBD1 cannot be checked, as there is no DNA. Germline V gene data show CDR1 as SGHNT and CDR2 as YYREEE (reference sequence). The length of the CDR3 is 17 residues. The CDR3 is CASSLLLQGAIGSEQYF. The whole variable domain, remainder taken from reference TRBV5-4 and TRBJ2-7, is ETGVTQSPTHLIKTRGQQVTLRCSSQSGHNTVSWYQQALGQGPQFIFQYYREEENGRGNFPPRFSGLQFPNYSSELNVNALELDDSALYLCASSLLLQGAIGSEQYFGPGTRLTVT.

The chain joins TRBV3-1 to TRBJ2-1; TCRdb names TRBD1, which stays unverified in the absence of DNA. The CDR3 runs to 15 residues. Germline CDR1 and CDR2: LGHDT and YNNKEL (reference sequence). The CDR3 sequence: CASSQSDRGYNEQFF.

This chain connects TRBV12-3 or TRBV12-4 to TRBJ2-7; the TCRdb call, TRBD1, lacks DNA for checking. The CDR3 sequence is 11 residues long. This CDR3 reads CASSLGAEQYF.

The genes are TRBV6-1 and TRBJ2-3. CDR3 length equals 12 residues. Germline assignment: CDR1 MNHNS and CDR2 SASEGT. This CDR3 reads CASSRWRDTQYF.

The chain combines TRBV12-3 or TRBV12-4 with TRBJ1-2; TCRdb calls TRBD1, which cannot be checked without DNA. This CDR3 has 14 residues. The chain's CDR3 is CASSWPGGARGYTF.

The chain uses TRBV18 and TRBJ2-5; TCRdb returns TRBD1, unconfirmable since there is no DNA. The CDR3 runs 13 residues. Germline loops: CDR1 KGHSH, CDR2 LQKENI. The CDR3 sequence: CASSPQGDGAQYF.

The chain carries TRBV7-2 and TRBJ1-3. Germline CDR1 and CDR2: SGHTA and FQGNSA. The length of the CDR3 is 12 residues. The CDR3 here is CASSLILGTIYF.

CDR3: CSARVPGRIYNEQFF. This chain links TRBV20-1 with TRBJ2-1; TCRdb outputs TRBD1, but without DNA this stays unchecked. Germline loops: CDR1 DFQATT, CDR2 SNEGSKA (reference sequence). The CDR3 totals 15 residues.

The chain recombines TRBV12-3 or TRBV12-4 with TRBJ1-6. This CDR3 is built from 12 residues. The CDR3 sequence is CASSLGVTPLHF.

The gene calls are TRBV7-2 and TRBJ2-4; the D call from TCRdb, TRBD1, cannot be confirmed without DNA. The germline V gene has CDR1 SGHTA and CDR2 FQGNSA. The CDR3 consists of 14 residues. CDR3 amino acids: CASSLGWGGNIQYF. Looking up the rest from reference TRBV7-2 and TRBJ2-4 gives the full variable domain: GAGVSQSPSNKVTEKGKDVELRCDPISGHTALYWYRQSLGQGLEFLIYFQGNSAPDKSGLPSDRFSAERTGGSVSTLTIQRTQQEDSAVYLCASSLGWGGNIQYFGAGTRLSVL.

The gene calls are TRBV4-3 and TRBJ2-5. The CDR3 runs 15 residues. Per the germline V gene, CDR1 is LGHNA and CDR2 is YSLEER. CDR3 residues: CASSQELDGQETQYF.

This chain links TRBV9 with TRBJ2-2; TCRdb reports TRBD1, a call that lacks DNA to check it against. The CDR3 spans 15 residues. Germline CDR1 SGDLS, CDR2 YYNGEE. CDR3 amino acids: CASSVVGVDTGELFF.

The chain is built from TRBV5-4 and TRBJ2-5. The length of the CDR3 is 13 residues. Germline V gives CDR1 SGHNT, CDR2 YYREEE (reference sequence). CDR3 loop: CASTHDDQETQYF.